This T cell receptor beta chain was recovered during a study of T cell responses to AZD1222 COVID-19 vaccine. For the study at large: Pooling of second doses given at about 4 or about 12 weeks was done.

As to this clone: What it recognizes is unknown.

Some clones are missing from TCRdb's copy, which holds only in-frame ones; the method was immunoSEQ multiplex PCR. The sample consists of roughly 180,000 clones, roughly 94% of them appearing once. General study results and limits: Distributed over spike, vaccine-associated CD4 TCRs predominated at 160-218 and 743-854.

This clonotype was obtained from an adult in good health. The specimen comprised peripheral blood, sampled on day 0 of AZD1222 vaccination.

The DNA for the CDR3 is TGTGCCAGTGGGAGCACAGATACGCAGTATTTT. This sequence encodes CASGSTDTQYF. The chain has TRBV19 and TRBJ2-3; D unclear. Between the trimmed V and J ends, which lost 8 bases and 0 bases, there was a span of 3 bases. Germline values: CDR1 LNHDA, CDR2 SQIVND (reference sequence). This CDR3 region has 11 residues.